The 21 T cell receptor beta chains listed next were all sequenced from one sample in a study of vaccination and CD4 T cells after COVID-19. These receptors have no known antigen. Stated treatment: roughly 10-day PBMC culture with coronavirus spike peptide pools or control peptides (ViraFEST assay). Researchers used the Oncomine TCR Beta short-read assay to sequence DNA from cultured CD4+ T cells. TCRdb reprocessed the PCR reads with MiXCR, giving one entry per CDR3 protein. The data contain 9,000 to 15,000 distinct CDR3 sequences, approximately 49% of them singletons. The material sequenced was CD4+ T cells from blood, cultured in vitro. These receptors all come from a human donor who had recovered from COVID-19.

This clonotype was seen a handful of times. The rearrangement joins TRBV20-1 to TRBJ1-2; a weak D match, TRBD1 (5 bases). The CDR3 is 13 amino acids. Germline V gene lookup returns CDR1 DFQATT and CDR2 SNEGSKA (reference sequence). Trimming pared 3 bases from V and 8 bases from J, leaving 16 bases between. CDR3 coding DNA: TGCAGTGCTAGTTGGCAGGGATCGCGGGGCTACACCTTC. The encoded protein is CSASWQGSRGYTF.

The V and J genes are TRBV27 and TRBJ1-6; 8 bases are shared with TRBD1. The germline V gene encodes CDR1 MNHEY and CDR2 SMNVEV (reference sequence). Unmatched junction bases numbered 4, after V lost 5 bases and J lost 7 bases. The CDR3 consists of 14 residues. Here the CDR3 reads CASSDRGRNSPLHF. CDR3 DNA sequence: TGTGCCAGCAGTGACAGGGGCCGGAATTCACCCCTCCACTTT.

The gene calls are TRBV5-4 and TRBJ1-1; TRBD1 might be the D (6 bases). The CDR3 loop spans 14 amino acids. Trimming stripped 4 bases from V and 3 bases from J, with 13 bases between. Germline V gives CDR1 SGHNT, CDR2 YYREEE (reference sequence). The CDR3 spells CASSKGGGYTEAFF. The CDR3 DNA is TGTGCCAGCAGCAAAGGAGGGGGGTACACTGAAGCTTTCTTT.

This clonotype was recorded a few times. V usage is TRBV20-1 and J usage is TRBJ2-1; D is perhaps TRBD1 (5 bases). Trimming cost V 5 bases and J 5 bases, with 16 bases left between them. The CDR3 sequence is 14 residues long. Germline V gene lookup returns CDR1 DFQATT and CDR2 SNEGSKA (reference sequence). The CDR3: CSAPNRPYNNEQFF. The CDR3 DNA is TGCAGTGCTCCAAACAGGCCGTACAACAATGAGCAGTTCTTC.

Only a few counts were recorded for this clonotype. V usage is TRBV10-3 and J usage is TRBJ1-1; D is unresolved. The CDR3 spans 15 residues. The germline V gene encodes CDR1 ENHRY and CDR2 SYGVKD. V was trimmed by 3 bases and J by 0 bases, leaving 11 bases between them. CDR3 sequence: CAISDPGKVNTEAFF. As DNA, the CDR3 is TGTGCCATCAGTGACCCGGGAAAGGTGAACACTGAAGCTTTCTTT.

V is TRBV29-1 and J is TRBJ2-7; no clear D gene. Germline CDR1 is SQVTM and CDR2 is ANQGSEA. V was cut by 6 bases and J by 2 bases, with 8 bases left in between. The CDR3 is 11 amino acids. CDR3 protein: CSVRTTYEQYF. The CDR3 bases are TGCAGCGTGCGGACGACCTACGAGCAGTACTTC.

The chain employs TRBV6-4 and TRBJ2-5; 10 positions match TRBD2. Germline assignment: CDR1 MRHNA and CDR2 SNTAGT. This CDR3 contains 20 residues. The V gene end was trimmed by 2 bases and the J gene end by 5 bases; junction bases not matched to a gene: 20. The chain's CDR3 is CASSDTQTSGCPASWETQYF. In nucleotides, the CDR3 is TGTGCCAGCAGTGACACCCAGACTAGCGGGTGCCCTGCTTCATGGGAGACCCAGTACTTC.

J is TRBJ2-6 and V is TRBV7-8; 9 positions match TRBD1. The CDR3 sequence is 17 residues long. Unmatched junction bases numbered 9, after V lost 5 bases and J lost 4 bases. Germline CDR1 is SGHVS and CDR2 is FQNEAQ. CDR3 in DNA: TGTGCCAGCAGCATACCGGGACAGGGCGCCGGGGCCAACGTCCTGACTTTC. Protein product: CASSIPGQGAGANVLTF.

This clonotype was seen more than once but under ten times. The V and J genes are TRBV6-5 and TRBJ1-1, with unresolved D. Trimming removed 0 bases from V and 0 bases from J, with 11 bases in between. Germline V gene lookup returns CDR1 MNHEY and CDR2 SVGAGI. The CDR3 runs 16 residues. The CDR3 coding sequence is TGTGCCAGCAGTTACTCGGAGGCATCGATGAACACTGAAGCTTTCTTT. This encodes CASSYSEASMNTEAFF.

The rearrangement links TRBV11-1 to TRBJ2-5, with TRBD2 matching 8 bases. Looked up from germline, CDR1 is SGHAT and CDR2 is FQDESV (reference sequence). Trimming removed 9 bases from V and 5 bases from J; junction bases left unmatched: 11. The CDR3 sequence is 14 residues long. CDR3 in amino acids: CASLRGGPPETQYF. CDR3 sequence (DNA): TGTGCCAGTCTCCGGGGGGGGCCGCCGGAGACCCAGTACTTC.

This chain links TRBV7-9 with TRBJ1-1; 7 nucleotides align to TRBD1. Germline V gene lookup returns CDR1 SEHNR and CDR2 FQNEAQ (reference sequence). V lost 4 bases, J lost 1 base, and 6 bases stayed unmatched. The CDR3 has 15 amino acids. The CDR3 nucleotides read TGTGCCAGCAGCTCTAGGGGGCGCGGGAACACTGAAGCTTTCTTT. The encoded protein is CASSSRGRGNTEAFF. Full variable domain (outside the CDR3, taken from reference TRBV7-9 and TRBJ1-1): DTGVSQNPRHKITKRGQNVTFRCDPISEHNRLYWYRQTLGQGPEFLTYFQNEAQLEKSRLLSDRFSAERPKGSFSTLEIQRTEQGDSAMYLCASSSRGRGNTEAFFGQGTRLTVV.

The chain carries TRBV28 and TRBJ2-7; D possibly corresponds to TRBD2 (5 bases). V gave up 3 bases and J gave up 3 bases, with 12 bases separating them. The CDR3 spans 14 residues. The germline V gene has CDR1 MDHEN and CDR2 SYDVKM. CDR3 sequence (DNA): TGTGCCAGCAGTTTTCCAGCGGTCGGCTACGAGCAGTACTTC. Its translation: CASSFPAVGYEQYF.

V gene TRBV27 combines with J gene TRBJ1-1, with TRBD1 identical over 9 bases. V gave up 2 bases and J gave up 5 bases; unmatched junction bases: 0. Germline CDR1 is MNHEY and CDR2 is SMNVEV (reference sequence). The CDR3 is 13 residues long. The CDR3 DNA reads as TGTGCCAGCAGTTTAGACAGGGGGACTGAAGCTTTCTTT. It specifies CASSLDRGTEAFF.

The rearrangement links TRBV19 to TRBJ1-1, with TRBD1 matching over 7 bases. The junction had 12 bases not matched to a gene; V was cut back by 5 bases and J by 6 bases. This CDR3 has 15 amino acids. Germline lookup yields CDR1 LNHDA and CDR2 SQIVND (reference sequence). CDR3 in amino acids: CASSPTLTGDSEAFF. The CDR3 DNA is TGTGCCAGTAGTCCGACCCTCACAGGGGATTCTGAAGCTTTCTTT.

This clonotype occurred a few times. V gene TRBV7-8 combines with J gene TRBJ2-4; the match to TRBD2 covers 8 bases. Germline V CDR1 and CDR2: SGHVS, FQNEAQ. The CDR3 runs 16 residues. J was trimmed by 4 bases and V by 1 base; bases with no gene match: 6. DNA of the CDR3: TGTGCCAGCAGCTTAGTGTCCGGGGGGGGTAAAAACATTCAGTACTTC. This codes for CASSLVSGGGKNIQYF.

This chain uses TRBV19 with TRBJ2-2, with 7 positions matching TRBD2. V shed 6 bases and J 1 base; nucleotides not matched to a gene: 8. Germline CDR1 and CDR2: LNHDA and SQIVND (reference sequence). CDR3 size: 16 residues. The CDR3 region is CASRSYGGRNTGELFF. The CDR3 DNA sequence: TGTGCCAGTAGATCCTATGGCGGGAGGAACACCGGGGAGCTGTTTTTT. Together with reference TRBV19 and TRBJ2-2, the CDR3 gives the full variable domain: DGGITQSPKYLFRKEGQNVTLSCEQNLNHDAMYWYRQDPGQGLRLIYYSQIVNDFQKGDIAEGYSVSREKKESFPLTVTSAQKNPTAFYLCASRSYGGRNTGELFFGEGSRLTVL.

This clonotype was seen once. Because the CDR3's place on the DNA is in doubt, the DNA is left out and the CDR3 is given as listed by TCRdb. The V gene is TRBV11-2, the J gene TRBJ1-5; the table's D call of TRBD1 was not tested on the DNA. Germline CDR1 SGHAT, CDR2 FQNNGV. 21 amino acids form the CDR3, both terminal residues included. This CDR3 is CASSFYICSARQGLSNQPQHF.

This chain connects TRBV19 to TRBJ1-3, with unresolved D. This CDR3 spans 16 amino acids. Germline V gene lookup returns CDR1 LNHDA and CDR2 SQIVND (reference sequence). Trimming pared 5 bases from V and 1 base from J, leaving 15 bases between. CDR3 in DNA: TGTGCCAGTAGTCTTACGTCGACACGTTCTGGAAACACCATATATTTT. Protein product: CASSLTSTRSGNTIYF.

This rearrangement joins TRBV20-1 to TRBJ1-5; D is perhaps TRBD1 (5 bases). V was shortened by 3 bases and J by 0 bases, with 21 bases between the two germline ends. The CDR3 contains 18 residues. Per the germline V gene, CDR1 is DFQATT and CDR2 is SNEGSKA (reference sequence). This chain's CDR3 is CSARGGVGASPSNQPQHF. In DNA form, the CDR3 reads TGCAGTGCTAGGGGGGGAGTTGGGGCGAGTCCTAGCAATCAGCCCCAGCATTTT.

The rearrangement links TRBV2 to TRBJ2-5; TRBD1 agrees at 8 bases. CDR3 size: 13 residues. Trimming took 6 bases from V and 5 from J; bases not matched to a gene: 5. Per germline, CDR1 SNHLY and CDR2 FYNNEI. The CDR3 nucleotides read TGTGCCAGCAGGGCGGACAGGGTGGAGACCCAGTACTTC. Its translation: CASRADRVETQYF. Combining the CDR3 with reference TRBV2 and TRBJ2-5 gives the whole variable domain EPEVTQTPSHQVTQMGQEVILRCVPISNHLYFYWYRQILGQKVEFLVSFYNNEISEKSEIFDDQFSVERPDGSNFTLKIRSTKLEDSAMYFCASRADRVETQYFGPGTRLLVL.

The chain is built from TRBV20-1 and TRBJ2-3, with D uncertain. V lost 0 bases and J lost 4, with 5 bases in between. The length of the CDR3 is 12 residues. Germline CDR1 and CDR2: DFQATT and SNEGSKA (reference sequence). The CDR3 spells CSARDKADTQYF. The DNA for the CDR3 is TGCAGTGCTAGAGATAAGGCAGATACGCAGTATTTT.